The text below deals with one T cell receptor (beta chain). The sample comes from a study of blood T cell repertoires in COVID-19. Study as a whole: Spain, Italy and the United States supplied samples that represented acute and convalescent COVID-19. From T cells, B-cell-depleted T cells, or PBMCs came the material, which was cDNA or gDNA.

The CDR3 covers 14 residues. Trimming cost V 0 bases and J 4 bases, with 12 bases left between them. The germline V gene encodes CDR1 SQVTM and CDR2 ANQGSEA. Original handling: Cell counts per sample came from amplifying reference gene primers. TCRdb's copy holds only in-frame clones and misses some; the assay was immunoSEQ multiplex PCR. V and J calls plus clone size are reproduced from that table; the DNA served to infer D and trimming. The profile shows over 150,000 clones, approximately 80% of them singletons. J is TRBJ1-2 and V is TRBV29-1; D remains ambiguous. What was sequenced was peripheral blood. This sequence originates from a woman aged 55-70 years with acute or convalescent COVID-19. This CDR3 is CSVEDQEVGYGYTF. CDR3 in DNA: TGCAGCGTTGAAGATCAGGAAGTGGGCTATGGCTACACCTTC.